This paragraph reports one T cell receptor beta chain. Its cognate antigen is unknown. The data originate from a study of response to subunit inactivated influenza vaccine. The CDR3 sequence is 19 residues long. Trimming took off 2 bases at V and 2 bases at J, with 23 bases between the two ends. The V gene's germline CDR1 is MNHEY and CDR2 SMNVEV (reference sequence). General observations from the study: The authors proposed limited new T cell recruitment per seasonal influenza vaccination.

TCRdb re-derived calls from the RT-PCR reads in MiXCR, one entry per CDR3 protein. This sample yields about 650,000 distinct CDR3 sequences, of which around 15% are seen a single time; roughly 7.2% belongs to the top ten. This sequence joins TRBV27 and TRBJ2-3; D possibly uses TRBD1 or TRBD2 (6 bases each). The input for sequencing was PBMCs from blood, taken 14 to 15 days before vaccination. The receptor's source is a man over 45 who received an inactivated influenza vaccine. The CDR3 DNA follows: TGTGCCAGCAGTTTACGATCGAGAGGGGGGATGGGGGCCACAGATACGCAGTATTTT. It specifies CASSLRSRGGMGATDTQYF.